The entry that follows covers one TCR beta chain sequence. As yet, its antigen is unknown. This sample stems from a study of cytomegalovirus exposure and HLA in healthy donors. General study findings and limits: Follow-up analysis found HLA locus-dependent TCR association rates, highest for DRB1 and lowest for HLA-C.

Primers: 60 Vbeta forward and 13 Jbeta reverse. Sequencing was performed with immunoSEQ multiplex PCR; in TCRdb, only in-frame clones are kept and a portion is missing. Among about 140,000 clones listed, roughly 83% were seen once. The sequencing input was PBMCs. The clonotype was recovered from a man aged 35 to 55 in good health and CMV-seropositive.

CDR3 amino acids: CASSVGGGGPGELFF. The DNA of the CDR3 is TGTGCCAGCAGCGTAGGAGGGGGCGGTCCCGGGGAGCTGTTTTTT. The genes are TRBV9 and TRBJ2-2, with TRBD1 matching 7 bases. Trimming removed 0 bases from V and 6 bases from J; junction bases left unmatched: 5. Germline CDR1 and CDR2: SGDLS and YYNGEE. The CDR3 sequence is 15 residues long.